This T cell receptor (beta chain) was profiled in a study of T cell responses to AZD1222 COVID-19 vaccine. Here immunoSEQ multiplex PCR was the method, and the copy in TCRdb shows in-frame clones only, minus some. The repertoire holds some 190,000 clones, 85% to 95% seen once, with about 1.2% in the top ten. Study-level results: Reportedly, nearly half of unique spike TCRs recognized epitopes outside B.1.351/B.1.1.7 mutations. Mostly white British, mostly female donors; authors suggested clonal diversity may be underestimated.

This CDR3 region has 18 residues. On this clone itself: Its antigen is unidentified.

This sequence was found in an adult in good health. Material: peripheral blood, obtained on day 0 of AZD1222 vaccination. The V gene is TRBV12-1, the J gene TRBJ1-2; no check of the table's D call, TRBD1, against the DNA was made. TRBV12-1 is a pseudogene. CDR3 DNA sequence: TGTGCCAGCAGCTTTTGCCACCGGGACAACCTGCCTCACTATGGCTACACCTTC. It encodes CASSFCHRDNLPHYGYTF.